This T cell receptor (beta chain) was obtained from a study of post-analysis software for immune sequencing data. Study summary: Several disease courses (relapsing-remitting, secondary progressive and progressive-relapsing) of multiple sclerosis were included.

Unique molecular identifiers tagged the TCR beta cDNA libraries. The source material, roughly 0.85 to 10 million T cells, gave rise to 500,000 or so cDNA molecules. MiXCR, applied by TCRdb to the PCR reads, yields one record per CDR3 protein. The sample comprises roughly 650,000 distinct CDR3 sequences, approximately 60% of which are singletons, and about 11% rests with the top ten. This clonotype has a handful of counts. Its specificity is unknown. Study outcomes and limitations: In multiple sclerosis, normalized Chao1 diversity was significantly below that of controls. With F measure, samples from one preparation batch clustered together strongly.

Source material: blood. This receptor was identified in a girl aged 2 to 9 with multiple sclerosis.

CDR3 amino acids: CASGADDTHYEQYF. The DNA for the CDR3 is TGTGCTAGTGGCGCGGACGACACGCACTACGAGCAGTACTTC. The rearrangement links TRBV12-5 to TRBJ2-7; D is uncertain. Germline CDR1 reads LGHNT; CDR2 reads FRNRAP. The ends were cut back, 6 bases at V and 3 bases at J, with 15 bases in the middle. This CDR3 has 14 amino acids.